This T cell receptor beta chain was observed in a study of OX40 agonist ivuxolimab in advanced cancers. Study-wide results and caveats: Within 6 weeks, CD4+ and CD8+ blood T cells expanded clonally at 0.1 to 3.0 mg/kg.

Germline CDR1 and CDR2: ENHRY and SYGVKD. The CDR3 spans 14 residues. The V gene lost 3 bases and the J gene lost 7 bases, with 10 bases spanning the gap. As for this clone: Its antigen remains unidentified.

Clones were read by immunoSEQ multiplex PCR, and TCRdb kept only the in-frame ones, dropping some. The sample holds about 62,000 clones; approximately 85% are singletons and the top ten take about 5%. Sequenced here: CD4+ or CD8+ T cells sorted from blood, sampled in a trial of the OX40 agonist ivuxolimab. V usage is TRBV10-3 and J usage is TRBJ1-6, with D perhaps TRBD1 (5 bases). The TCR comes from an adult with an advanced solid tumor such as melanoma, head and neck, liver or kidney cancer. The CDR3 coding sequence is TGTGCCATCAGTGAACTCAGGGAAAATTCACCCCTCCACTTT. Translated: CAISELRENSPLHF.